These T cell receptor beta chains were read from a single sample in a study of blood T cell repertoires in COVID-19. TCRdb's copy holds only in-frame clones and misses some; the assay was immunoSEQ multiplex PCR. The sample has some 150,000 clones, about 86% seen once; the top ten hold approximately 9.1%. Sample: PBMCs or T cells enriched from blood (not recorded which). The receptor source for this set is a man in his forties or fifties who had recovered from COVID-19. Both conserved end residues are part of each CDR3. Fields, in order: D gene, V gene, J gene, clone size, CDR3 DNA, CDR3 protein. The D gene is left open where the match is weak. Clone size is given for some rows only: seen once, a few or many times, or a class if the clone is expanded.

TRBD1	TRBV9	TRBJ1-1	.	TGTGCCAGCAGCGCCCCGGGACAGGGGTTTGAAGCTTTCTTT	CASSAPGQGFEAFF
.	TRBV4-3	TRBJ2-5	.	TGCGCCAGCAGCCAAGAAACCCTTCAGGTGGAGACCCAGTACTTC	CASSQETLQVETQYF
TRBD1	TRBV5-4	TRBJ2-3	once	TGTGCCAGCAGCTTGGGAACAGGGGGAGATACGCAGTATTTT	CASSLGTGGDTQYF
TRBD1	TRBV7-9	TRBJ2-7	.	TGTGCCAGCAGCTTAGGACAGGGACGGAACGAGCAGTACTTC	CASSLGQGRNEQYF
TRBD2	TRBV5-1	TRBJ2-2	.	TGCGCCCGTCGACTAGCGGGGGGGCCTGACAACACCGGGGAGCTGTTTTTT	CARRLAGGPDNTGELFF
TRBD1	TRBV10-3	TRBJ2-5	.	TGTGCCACCCGACAGGGGAGTGAGACCCAGTACTTC	CATRQGSETQYF
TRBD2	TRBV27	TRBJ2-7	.	TGTGCCAGCAGCCCGACTAGCCCCTACGAGCAGTACTTC	CASSPTSPYEQYF
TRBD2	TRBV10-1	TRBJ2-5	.	TGCGCCAGCAGCGATAGCGGGGCGGCGGTGGAGACCCAGTACTTC	CASSDSGAAVETQYF
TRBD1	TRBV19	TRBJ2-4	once	TGTGCCAGTACCTCAGGGGGCGCGGGAAACATTCAGTACTTC	CASTSGGAGNIQYF
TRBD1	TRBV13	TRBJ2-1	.	TGTGCCAGCAGCTCCCTTGGACAGGGCGGATACAATGAGCAGTTCTTC	CASSSLGQGGYNEQFF
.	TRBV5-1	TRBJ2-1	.	TGCGCCAGCAGCTTGCCTACTTCCTACAATGAGCAGTTCTTC	CASSLPTSYNEQFF
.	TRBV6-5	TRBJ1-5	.	TGTGCCAGCAGTTCCAGCGGGATTGAGCCCCAGCATTTT	CASSSSGIEPQHF
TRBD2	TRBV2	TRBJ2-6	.	TGTGCCAGCAGTGAGGCGAGCGGGGGGTACCCCTCTGGGGCCAACGTCCTGACTTTC	CASSEASGGYPSGANVLTF
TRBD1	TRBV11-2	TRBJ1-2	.	TGTGCCAGCAGCTTAGGAGGGGGCAGGGTTGGCTACACCTTC	CASSLGGGRVGYTF
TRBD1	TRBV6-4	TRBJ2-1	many	TGTGCCAGCAGTGACAGTCCAGGGGGATATGAGCAGTTCTTC	CASSDSPGGYEQFF
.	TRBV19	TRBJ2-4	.	TGTGCCAGTAGTATAACGGGACAAGGGAGCAATCAGTACTTC	CASSITGQGSNQYF
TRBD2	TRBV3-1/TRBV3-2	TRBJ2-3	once	TGTGCCAGCAGCCCCATAGCGGGGAGCACAGATACGCAGTATTTT	CASSPIAGSTDTQYF
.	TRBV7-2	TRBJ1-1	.	TGTGCCGGCCAGGGCAACACTGAAGCTTTCTTT	CAGQGNTEAFF
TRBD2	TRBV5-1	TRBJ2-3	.	TGCGCCAGCAGCCTATTTTCGACTAGCGGACTCACAGATACGCAGTATTTT	CASSLFSTSGLTDTQYF
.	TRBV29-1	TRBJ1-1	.	TGCAGCGTTGAAGAGGGGGCGAGGGGCACTGAAGCTTTCTTT	CSVEEGARGTEAFF
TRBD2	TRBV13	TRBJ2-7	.	TGTGCCAGCAGCTTAGGCCGGACTAGCGGGGGTTACGAGCAGTACTTC	CASSLGRTSGGYEQYF
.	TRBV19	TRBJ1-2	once	TGTGCCAGTACCCGATCAGGGAAGGTTTATGGCTACACCTTC	CASTRSGKVYGYTF
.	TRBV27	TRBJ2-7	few	TGTGCCAGCAGACCCTTCAGGGGCCCCTACGAGCAGTACTTC	CASRPFRGPYEQYF
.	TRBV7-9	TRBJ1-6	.	TGTGCCAGCAGCACCGGGATTAATTCACCCCTCCACTTT	CASSTGINSPLHF
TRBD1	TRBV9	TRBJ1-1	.	TGTGCCAGCAGCGGGACTGGACAGGGGTCAGTGAACACTGAAGCTTTCTTT	CASSGTGQGSVNTEAFF
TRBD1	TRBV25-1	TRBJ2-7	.	TGTGCCAGCAGTGGAAGGGACAGCCTCTCCTACGAGCAGTACTTC	CASSGRDSLSYEQYF
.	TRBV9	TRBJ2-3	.	TGTGCCAGCAGCGCCGTCAGGGGAGATACGCAGTATTTT	CASSAVRGDTQYF
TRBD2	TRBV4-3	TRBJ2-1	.	TGCGCCAGCAGCCAAGAGCCCCCCGCCAGCGGGGGGGCCGTCGGCAATGAGCAGTTCTTC	CASSQEPPASGGAVGNEQFF
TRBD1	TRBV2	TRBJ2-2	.	TGTGCCAGCAGGGCTGGACAGGGCAACACCGGGGAGCTGTTTTTT	CASRAGQGNTGELFF
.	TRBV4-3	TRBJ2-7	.	TGCGCCAGCAGCCAAGCCCGGGTGATTCTGAATCCTTACGAGCAGTACTTC	CASSQARVILNPYEQYF
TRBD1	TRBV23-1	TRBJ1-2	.	TGCGCCAGCAGTCAGCCGGACAGGGACTATGGCTACACCTTC	CASSQPDRDYGYTF
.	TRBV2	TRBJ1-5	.	TGTGCCAGCAGGCTTACAAGAAGCGACAATCAGCCCCAGCATTTT	CASRLTRSDNQPQHF
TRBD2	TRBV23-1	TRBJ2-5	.	TGCGCCAGCAGTCAATCAACTAGCGGGACAGAGACCCAGTACTTC	CASSQSTSGTETQYF
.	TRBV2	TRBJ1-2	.	TGTGCCAGCAGCTCCACGTGGGCCTATGGCTACACCTTC	CASSSTWAYGYTF